This T cell receptor beta chain was identified in a study of OX40 agonist ivuxolimab in advanced cancers. Study-level information: In this cohort, patients received ivuxolimab, an agonistic anti-OX40 (CD134) antibody.

The V end lost 2 bases, the J end lost 12 bases, and 13 bases lay between the germline ends. Germline CDR1 and CDR2: KGHSH and LQKENI. The CDR3 runs 12 residues. This clone was seen just once. Antigen specificity is unknown. Being one base from a much bigger clone, this may be a read error. Study-wide results and limits: Averaged across samples, CD8+ T cells carried more expanded clones than CD4+ did.

TCRdb's copy holds only in-frame clones and misses some; the assay was immunoSEQ multiplex PCR. In the table there are around 97,000 clones, less than 85% of which are singletons. Anyone with autoimmune disease history or systemic immunosuppression was excluded. Baseline was the first blood sampling point, followed by cycle 4 day 1 and cycle 7 day 1. Sequencing used CD4+ or CD8+ T cells sorted from blood, obtained in a trial of the OX40 agonist ivuxolimab. The source of this sequence is an adult with an advanced solid tumor such as melanoma, head and neck, liver or kidney cancer. The chain recombines TRBV18 with TRBJ1-2; D may be TRBD1 (5 bases). CDR3 amino acids: CASSPEGLGHTF. For the CDR3, the DNA is TGTGCCAGCTCACCAGAGGGACTGGGCCACACCTTC.